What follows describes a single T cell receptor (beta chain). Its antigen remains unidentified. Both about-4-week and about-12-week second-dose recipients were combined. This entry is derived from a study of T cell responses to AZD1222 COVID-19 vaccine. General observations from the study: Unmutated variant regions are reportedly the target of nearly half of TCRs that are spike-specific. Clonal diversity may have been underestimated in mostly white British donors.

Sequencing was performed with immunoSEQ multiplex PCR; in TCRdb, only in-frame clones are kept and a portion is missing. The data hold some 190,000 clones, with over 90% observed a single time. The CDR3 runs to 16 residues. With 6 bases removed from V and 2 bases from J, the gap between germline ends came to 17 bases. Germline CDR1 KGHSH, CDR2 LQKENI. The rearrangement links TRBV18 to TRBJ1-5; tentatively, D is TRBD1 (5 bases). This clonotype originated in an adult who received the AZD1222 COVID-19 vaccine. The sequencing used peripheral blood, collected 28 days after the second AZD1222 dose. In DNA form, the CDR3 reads TGTGCCAGCTCCCTACGTCGGGGGATCGGCAATCAGCCCCAGCATTTT. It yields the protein CASSLRRGIGNQPQHF.